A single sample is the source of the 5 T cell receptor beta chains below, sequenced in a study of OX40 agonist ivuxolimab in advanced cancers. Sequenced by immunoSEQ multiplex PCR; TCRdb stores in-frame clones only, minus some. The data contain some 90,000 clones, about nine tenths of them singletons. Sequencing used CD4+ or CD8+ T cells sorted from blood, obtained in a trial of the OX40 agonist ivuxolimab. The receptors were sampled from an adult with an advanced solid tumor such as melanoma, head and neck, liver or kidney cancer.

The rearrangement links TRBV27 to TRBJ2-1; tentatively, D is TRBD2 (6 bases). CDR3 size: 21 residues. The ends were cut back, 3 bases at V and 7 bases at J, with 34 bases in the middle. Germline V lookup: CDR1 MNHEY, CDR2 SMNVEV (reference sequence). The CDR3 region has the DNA TGTGCCAGCAGTTTTCGAATAGGGCCGCCGACTAGGGCAATTTTTCCTAATGAGCAGTTCTTC. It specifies CASSFRIGPPTRAIFPNEQFF.

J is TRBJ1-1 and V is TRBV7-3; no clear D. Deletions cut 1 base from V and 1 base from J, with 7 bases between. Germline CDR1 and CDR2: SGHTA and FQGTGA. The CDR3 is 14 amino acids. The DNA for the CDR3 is TGTGCCAGCAGCTTAAGGGATTCGAACACTGAAGCTTTCTTT. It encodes CASSLRDSNTEAFF.

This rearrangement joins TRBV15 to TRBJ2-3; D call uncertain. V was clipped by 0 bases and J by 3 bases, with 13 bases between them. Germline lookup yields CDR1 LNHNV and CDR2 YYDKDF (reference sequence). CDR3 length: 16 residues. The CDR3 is CATSRDRGRRTDTQYF. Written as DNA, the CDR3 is TGTGCCACCAGCAGAGATCGTGGCAGACGTACAGATACGCAGTATTTT. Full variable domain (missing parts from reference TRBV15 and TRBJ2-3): DAMVIQNPRYQVTQFGKPVTLSCSQTLNHNVMYWYQQKSSQAPKLLFHYYDKDFNNEADTPDNFQSRRPNTSFCFLDIRSPGLGDTAMYLCATSRDRGRRTDTQYFGPGTRLTVL.

The DNA of the CDR3 is TGCGCCAGCAGCTTGGTGCCCGGGACTAGCGTAAAGCGGGGTAAAGAGACCCAGTACTTC. Translating gives CASSLVPGTSVKRGKETQYF. This chain uses TRBV5-1 with TRBJ2-5, with TRBD2 identical over 10 bases. Trimming took 0 bases from V and 3 from J; bases not matched to a gene: 17. Germline lookup yields CDR1 SGHRS and CDR2 YFSETQ. CDR3 size: 20 residues.

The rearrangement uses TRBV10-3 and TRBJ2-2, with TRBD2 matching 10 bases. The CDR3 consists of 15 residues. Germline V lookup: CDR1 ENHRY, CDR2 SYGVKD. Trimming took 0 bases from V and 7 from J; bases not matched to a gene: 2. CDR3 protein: CAISESASGSGELFF. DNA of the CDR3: TGTGCCATCAGTGAGTCGGCTAGCGGGAGCGGGGAGCTGTTTTTT.